What follows is one T cell receptor (beta chain) and its context. The CDR3 contains 15 residues. V was cut by 5 bases and J by 3 bases, with 13 bases left in between. The germline V gene encodes CDR1 SEHNR and CDR2 FQNEAQ (reference sequence). The data derive from a study of regulatory T cells in long-lasting Graves disease. Arm-PCR with iRepertoire HTBI primers amplified the CDR3 regions for these TCR beta libraries. TCRdb reprocessed the multiplex PCR reads via MiXCR and lists one record per CDR3 protein. The profile shows over 650,000 distinct CDR3 sequences, around 30% of them singletons. The sample's time point: persistent/refractory GD, antithyroid drugs over 5 years with positive TRAb. The TCR library was made from RNA extracted from PBMCs.

The chain uses TRBV7-9 and TRBJ1-4; D is unresolved. The sample here was peripheral blood mononuclear cells (PBMCs), taken when the disease was refractory, from a patient treated with antithyroid drugs. This TCR came from a female donor with Graves disease. CDR3 bases: TGTGCCAGCAGCCCGCGGACCGCACCTAATGAAAAACTGTTTTTT. This codes for CASSPRTAPNEKLFF.